What follows are 26 T cell receptor beta chains derived from one specimen sequenced in a study of shared clonotypes between healthy human individuals (dated by TCRdb to 2020 to 2021). Libraries were prepared through the immunoSEQ multiplex PCR assay. The table was pulled from immuneACCESS by TCRdb, which kept in-frame rearrangements only. Such tables lose some clones; where checked, under half of the loss comes from unresolved V genes, and the rest has no known cause. The table for this sample lists roughly 700,000 clones; 80% to 95% of them were counted only once. Roughly 36% of the sample is taken by the ten largest. The sample consisted of memory CD8+ T cells from PBMCs. The intended sense of this specimen's cell subset or site label: CD45RO+ cells pooled with CCR7-negative TemRA cells. These TCRs come from a man between 18 and 29 years old in good health. Some clones in this sample may be carry-over from other donors' samples.

The CDR3 is CASSLPGGSNEQYF. CDR3 nucleotide sequence: TGTGCCAGCAGTTTGCCGGGGGGGTCAAACGAGCAGTACTTC. The chain couples TRBV27 to TRBJ2-7; 8 bases match TRBD2. J was trimmed by 5 bases and V by 3 bases; bases with no gene match: 6. The CDR3 is made up of 14 amino acids. Germline assignment: CDR1 MNHEY and CDR2 SMNVEV (reference sequence).

CDR3 nucleotides: TGTGCCAGCAGTGAGGAGTTGACGATCGCGGGAGGGCCTAACTACGAGCAGTACTTC. Translation gives CASSEELTIAGGPNYEQYF. V usage is TRBV6-1 and J usage is TRBJ2-7, with 9 bases lining up with TRBD2. The germline CDR1 and CDR2 sequences are MNHNS and SASEGT. The CDR3 is made up of 19 amino acids. V shed 3 bases and J 3 bases; nucleotides not matched to a gene: 18.

The V call is TRBV7-9, the J call TRBJ1-2, with a weak D call TRBD1 (5 bases). Trimming took 6 bases from V and 8 from J, leaving 16 bases between them. Looked up from germline, CDR1 is SEHNR and CDR2 is FQNEAQ (reference sequence). The CDR3 is 13 amino acids. The CDR3 here is CASRSGLDLGYTF. The CDR3 bases are TGTGCCAGCAGATCGGGACTCGACTTAGGCTACACCTTC.

The gene calls are TRBV28 and TRBJ1-1; D gene uncertain. From germline, CDR1 is MDHEN and CDR2 SYDVKM. The CDR3 is made up of 14 amino acids. Trimming shortened V by 5 bases and J by 4 bases, and 14 bases separated the two germline ends. The CDR3 DNA follows: TGTGCCAGCAGTCTACCCCGGCGGGGCACTGAAGCTTTCTTT. This codes for CASSLPRRGTEAFF. Drawing the rest from reference TRBV28 and TRBJ1-1, the complete variable domain is DVKVTQSSRYLVKRTGEKVFLECVQDMDHENMFWYRQDPGLGLRLIYFSYDVKMKEKGDIPEGYSVSREKKERFSLILESASTNQTSMYLCASSLPRRGTEAFFGQGTRLTVV.

The genes are TRBV2 and TRBJ2-7, with 7 bases aligning to TRBD2. The CDR3 has 13 residues. The J segment lost 5 bases and the V segment lost 8 bases, leaving 9 bases of the junction unmatched. Per the germline V gene, CDR1 is SNHLY and CDR2 is FYNNEI. The CDR3 loop reads CASLWGGLDEQYF. DNA for the CDR3: TGTGCCAGCCTCTGGGGAGGGTTGGACGAGCAGTACTTC.

The chain combines TRBV9 with TRBJ2-5; 7 bases fit TRBD2. The CDR3 has 16 residues. The germline CDR1 and CDR2 sequences are SGDLS and YYNGEE. V was clipped by 1 base and J by 5 bases; unmatched bases: 11. CDR3 DNA: TGTGCCAGCAGCGTAAGTTCGGGCGGGAGCGGTGAGACCCAGTACTTC. Its protein product is CASSVSSGGSGETQYF.

J is TRBJ1-1 and V is TRBV5-4, with D possibly TRBD1 on 6 matching bases. Per the germline V gene, CDR1 is SGHNT and CDR2 is YYREEE (reference sequence). The CDR3 is 15 residues long. Deletions cut 5 bases from V and 4 bases from J, with 18 bases between. Here the CDR3 reads CASSPRPGASTEAFF. The CDR3 DNA follows: TGTGCCAGCAGTCCAAGACCGGGGGCGAGCACTGAAGCTTTCTTT.

The chain is built from TRBV27 and TRBJ2-6; 13 nucleotides align to TRBD2. Unmatched junction bases numbered 12, after V lost 4 bases and J lost 3 bases. CDR3 length: 20 amino acids. The germline gives CDR1 MNHEY, CDR2 SMNVEV (reference sequence). CDR3 region: CASSSLPGLAGERGANVLTF. CDR3 nucleotide sequence: TGTGCCAGCAGTTCCCTCCCTGGACTAGCGGGAGAACGTGGGGCCAACGTCCTGACTTTC. The full variable domain, in which reference TRBV27 and TRBJ2-6 provide the parts outside the CDR3, is EAQVTQNPRYLITVTGKKLTVTCSQNMNHEYMSWYRQDPGLGLRQIYYSMNVEVTDKGDVPEGYKVSRKEKRNFPLILESPSPNQTSLYFCASSSLPGLAGERGANVLTFGAGSRLTVL.

The V call is TRBV6-6, the J call TRBJ1-1; no reliable D call. The V gene lost 2 bases and the J gene lost 0 bases, with 7 bases spanning the gap. In germline, CDR1 is MNHNY, CDR2 SVGAGI (reference sequence). This CDR3 region has 14 residues. The CDR3 reads CASSYDTLNTEAFF. The CDR3 coding sequence is TGTGCCAGCAGTTACGACACGTTGAACACTGAAGCTTTCTTT.

The gene calls are TRBV28 and TRBJ2-5, with TRBD2 identical over 8 bases. This CDR3 region has 15 residues. The germline CDR1 and CDR2 sequences are MDHEN and SYDVKM. V lost 8 bases, J lost 2 bases, and 10 bases stayed unmatched. This CDR3 is CASFPRTSLQETQYF. CDR3 nucleotides: TGTGCCAGCTTTCCCCGGACTAGCCTTCAAGAGACCCAGTACTTC.

The genes are TRBV5-1 and TRBJ2-2; TRBD2 agrees at 11 bases. V shed 4 bases and J 5 bases; nucleotides not matched to a gene: 10. The germline V gene has CDR1 SGHRS and CDR2 YFSETQ. CDR3 length equals 17 residues. The CDR3 coding sequence is TGCGCCAGCAGCCCAGCCCCGGGACTAGCGGCGACCGGGGAGCTGTTTTTT. This codes for CASSPAPGLAATGELFF.

There are a few counts of this clone. The rearrangement links TRBV10-3 to TRBJ1-1; D ambiguous. The CDR3 consists of 12 residues. The V end was cut by 1 base, the J end by 6 bases, with 6 bases between. Germline values: CDR1 ENHRY, CDR2 SYGVKD. The CDR3 coding sequence is TGTGCCATCAGTGAGTACCGGGCTGAAGCTTTCTTT. Its translation: CAISEYRAEAFF.

V is TRBV12-5 and J is TRBJ2-1; TRBD2 agrees at 8 bases. The junction had 15 bases not matched to a gene; V was cut back by 9 bases and J by 8 bases. CDR1 and CDR2 (germline): LGHNT, FRNRAP. The CDR3 runs 15 residues. Here the CDR3 DNA reads TGTGCTAGCGCACTCTCGGGGGGGCTCGTCGATGAGCAGTTCTTC. Translated, it gives CASALSGGLVDEQFF. Full variable domain (missing parts from reference TRBV12-5 and TRBJ2-1): DARVTQTPRHKVTEMGQEVTMRCQPILGHNTVFWYRQTMMQGLELLAYFRNRAPLDDSGMPKDRFSAEMPDATLATLKIQPSEPRDSAVYFCASALSGGLVDEQFFGPGTRLTVL.

The chain links TRBV28 to TRBJ1-2, with a possible D match to TRBD1 (6 bases). Germline lookup yields CDR1 MDHEN and CDR2 SYDVKM. The CDR3 has 17 residues. The V end was cut by 1 base, the J end by 4 bases, with 19 bases between. The CDR3 region is CASSLSLPGGGGYGYTF. CDR3 nucleotide sequence: TGTGCCAGCAGTTTATCCCTGCCTGGGGGGGGCGGCTATGGCTACACCTTC.

This sequence joins TRBV15 and TRBJ2-4; D assignment may be TRBD1 or TRBD2 (5 bases each). The CDR3 sequence is 12 residues long. Germline CDR1 reads LNHNV; CDR2 reads YYDKDF (reference sequence). Trimming stripped 3 bases from V and 8 bases from J, with 8 bases between. The CDR3 bases are TGTGCCACCAGCAGCCGGGACCACATTCAGTACTTC. Translating it yields CATSSRDHIQYF.

This chain links TRBV7-2 with TRBJ2-1, with a weak D call TRBD1 (6 bases). The germline V gene encodes CDR1 SGHTA and CDR2 FQGNSA. The CDR3 has 15 residues. Trimming stripped 5 bases from V and 0 bases from J, with 11 bases between. DNA of the CDR3: TGTGCCAGCAGCACCCCACAGGGCTCCTACAATGAGCAGTTCTTC. Protein: CASSTPQGSYNEQFF.

The chain recombines TRBV5-1 with TRBJ2-7; the D is unclear. In germline, CDR1 is SGHRS, CDR2 YFSETQ. V gave up 5 bases and J gave up 2 bases, with 11 bases separating them. This CDR3 is 13 amino acids long. This CDR3 is CASRLHIAYEQYF. As DNA, the CDR3 is TGCGCCAGCAGACTTCACATCGCCTACGAGCAGTACTTC.

The chain carries TRBV7-8 and TRBJ2-7; D is ambiguous. This CDR3 region has 14 residues. CDR1 and CDR2 from the germline V gene are SGHVS and FQNEAQ. V gave up 1 base and J gave up 6 bases, with 13 bases separating them. The CDR3: CASSLGGRALEQYF. CDR3 sequence (DNA): TGTGCCAGCAGCTTAGGGGGTAGGGCGCTCGAGCAGTACTTC.

This clone was seen only once. The chain uses TRBV27 and TRBJ2-1, with 11 bases fitting TRBD2. The CDR3 is made up of 21 amino acids. Unmatched junction bases numbered 17, after V lost 4 bases and J lost 0 bases. Germline loops: CDR1 MNHEY, CDR2 SMNVEV (reference sequence). The CDR3 spells CASSSHRTSGPPVSSYNEQFF. The DNA of the CDR3 is TGTGCCAGCAGTTCGCATCGGACTAGCGGGCCTCCCGTTAGCTCCTACAATGAGCAGTTCTTC.

The rearrangement links TRBV27 to TRBJ2-1; no definite D call. V dropped 6 bases and J dropped 5 bases, with 20 bases sitting between them. Germline V gene data show CDR1 as MNHEY and CDR2 as SMNVEV (reference sequence). This CDR3 has 16 amino acids. CDR3 sequence: CASRPRTVRGDNEQFF. In DNA, the CDR3 is TGTGCCAGCAGACCCCGGACCGTGCGAGGAGACAATGAGCAGTTCTTC.

This clone was found a few times. Other nucleotide sequences from this sample produce the same CDR3. This sequence joins TRBV27 and TRBJ1-1; D perhaps matches TRBD1 (6 bases). V was pared by 1 base and J by 5 bases, with 8 bases between. The CDR3 is made up of 13 amino acids. The germline V gene has CDR1 MNHEY and CDR2 SMNVEV (reference sequence). The CDR3 DNA is TGTGCCAGCAGTTTATTAAGGGGGACTGAAGCTTTCTTT. The encoded protein is CASSLLRGTEAFF.

This clone was recorded a few times. This chain uses TRBV7-2 with TRBJ1-1; D not resolved. This CDR3 has 15 amino acids. The germline V and J ends were trimmed by 5 bases and 1 base, with 14 bases remaining between them. The V gene's germline CDR1 is SGHTA and CDR2 FQGNSA. Written as DNA, the CDR3 is TGTGCCAGCAGCCCCTCCCCCTCAGGGAACACTGAAGCTTTCTTT. It encodes CASSPSPSGNTEAFF.

The chain has TRBV27 and TRBJ2-3; D is unresolved. From germline, CDR1 is MNHEY and CDR2 SMNVEV (reference sequence). V was pared by 6 bases and J by 1 base, with 11 bases between. The CDR3 covers 14 residues. CDR3 in DNA: TGTGCCAGCAGCTACCGCCGGGGCACAGATACGCAGTATTTT. As protein: CASSYRRGTDTQYF.

The chain couples TRBV1 to TRBJ1-5. TRBV1 is flagged as a pseudogene. This CDR3 comprises 15 residues. CDR3 in amino acids: CTSSQGDGGNQPQHF. The CDR3 DNA follows: TGCACCAGCAGCCAAGGGGACGGCGGCAATCAGCCCCAGCATTTT.

A note on this clone: Other nucleotide sequences from this sample produce the same CDR3. The chain uses TRBV27 and TRBJ1-5; 9 positions match TRBD1. This CDR3 spans 14 amino acids. The germline V gene has CDR1 MNHEY and CDR2 SMNVEV (reference sequence). Trimming cost V 7 bases and J 4 bases; bases outside gene matches: 5. The CDR3 protein is CASTPTGGNQPQHF. DNA of the CDR3: TGTGCCAGCACCCCGACAGGGGGTAATCAGCCCCAGCATTTT.

The rearrangement uses TRBV9 and TRBJ2-3; the match to TRBD2 covers 7 bases. Germline CDR1 reads SGDLS; CDR2 reads YYNGEE. The V and J ends lost 0 bases and 5 bases, in that order; junction bases with no gene match: 6. This CDR3 has 15 residues. The CDR3 sequence: CASSVGAGDVDTQYF. Written as DNA, the CDR3 is TGTGCCAGCAGCGTAGGGGCGGGAGACGTAGATACGCAGTATTTT.